These 6 T cell receptor beta chains share one sample of origin, sequenced in a study of OX40 agonist ivuxolimab in advanced cancers. Assay used: immunoSEQ multiplex PCR; TCRdb lists only in-frame clones, some missing. Of about 15,000 clones in the sample, about four fifths were seen once. The starting material was CD4+ or CD8+ T cells sorted from blood, obtained in a trial of the OX40 agonist ivuxolimab. These receptors all come from an adult with an advanced solid tumor such as melanoma, head and neck, liver or kidney cancer.

The V gene is TRBV7-2, the J gene TRBJ2-4; the match to TRBD2 covers 8 bases. CDR1 is SGHTA and CDR2 is FQGNSA in the germline V gene. This CDR3 contains 16 residues. Trimming cost V 1 base and J 6 bases; bases outside gene matches: 8. CDR3 sequence: CASSLGRGGYTNIQYF. The DNA of the CDR3 is TGTGCCAGCAGCTTAGGACGGGGGGGATACACAAACATTCAGTACTTC. Variable domain in full (rest from reference TRBV7-2 and TRBJ2-4): GAGVSQSPSNKVTEKGKDVELRCDPISGHTALYWYRQSLGQGLEFLIYFQGNSAPDKSGLPSDRFSAERTGGSVSTLTIQRTQQEDSAVYLCASSLGRGGYTNIQYFGAGTRLSVL.

This clone was detected only a few times. DNA of the CDR3: TGTGCCAGCAGCTTAGGGCAGAGCTCCTACGAGCAGTACTTC. This encodes CASSLGQSSYEQYF. The genes are TRBV7-2 and TRBJ2-7; D call uncertain. CDR1 and CDR2 from the germline V gene are SGHTA and FQGNSA. The CDR3 length is 14 residues. V shed 1 base and J shed 0 bases, with 7 bases lying between them.

The chain couples TRBV9 to TRBJ2-1, with D possibly being TRBD2 (5 bases). Trimming took off 1 base at V and 8 bases at J, with 7 bases between the two ends. CDR3 size: 12 residues. CDR1 is SGDLS and CDR2 is YYNGEE in the germline V gene. CDR3 sequence (DNA): TGTGCCAGCAGCGTATATAGCGATGAGCAGTTCTTC. Translated: CASSVYSDEQFF.

The chain recombines TRBV27 with TRBJ1-5, with D possibly TRBD1 on 6 matching bases. The V gene's germline CDR1 is MNHEY and CDR2 SMNVEV (reference sequence). Trimming stripped 6 bases from V and 4 bases from J, with 16 bases between. CDR3 length: 15 amino acids. DNA of the CDR3: TGTGCCAGCAGACCCCTCGGGACAACGAATCAGCCCCAGCATTTT. Translating gives CASRPLGTTNQPQHF.

The chain carries TRBV6-4 and TRBJ1-6; TRBD1 might be the D (5 bases). The V and J ends lost 4 bases and 10 bases respectively, with 14 bases between them. This CDR3 comprises 14 residues. Germline V CDR1 and CDR2: MRHNA, SNTAGT. The CDR3 nucleotides read TGTGCCAGCAGTGGTGGAGGGACTAAATCACCCCTCCACTTT. This encodes CASSGGGTKSPLHF.

The chain has TRBV19 and TRBJ2-7, with D possibly matching TRBD2 (6 bases). This CDR3 region has 14 residues. Germline CDR1 and CDR2: LNHDA and SQIVND (reference sequence). V lost 1 base and J 4 bases, leaving 11 bases between the germline ends. CDR3 amino acids: CASSIGLGRYEQYF. CDR3 nucleotide sequence: TGTGCCAGTAGTATAGGTCTAGGGAGGTACGAGCAGTACTTC.